What follows is one T cell receptor (beta chain) and its context. Its target is unknown. The data were produced by immunoSEQ multiplex PCR, yet TCRdb's version contains in-frame clones alone and is incomplete. The table includes about 82,000 clones, roughly 90% detected once. The source of the sample is a study of PD-L1 blockade in urothelial cancer. Study-wide background: Between 0 and 3 chemotherapy regimens preceded treatment for each patient. Reported median T cell count for blood samples was over 110,000. Points from the study as a whole: More expansion of tumor-associated blood clones, seen at 3 weeks, marked durable-benefit patients.

The CDR3 runs to 14 residues. Losses at the gene ends were 7 bases for V and 13 bases for J; bases not matched to a gene: 15. Germline V gene sequence: CDR1 MDHEN, CDR2 SYDVKM. Patients had urothelial carcinoma that was locally advanced or metastatic. This chain uses TRBV28 with TRBJ2-1, with TRBD1 matching 8 bases. The TCR was taken from a man aged 55 to 70 with urothelial cancer. The sample in question was PBMCs, obtained around atezolizumab (anti-PD-L1) treatment. In nucleotides, the CDR3 is TGTGCCAGCAATGCCGGACAGGGTACGTTGGGACAGTTCTTC. Protein: CASNAGQGTLGQFF.